The 25 T cell receptor beta chains reported below all come from one sample, sequenced in a study of blood T cells in healthy people across ages. A second PCR of about 6 to 12 cycles used a sample-barcoded 5' primer and a J-beta primer mix. MiXCR was run by TCRdb on the 5' RACE reads, yielding one entry per CDR3 protein. The sample yields hundreds of thousands of distinct CDR3 sequences, about 30% seen once. Sequencing was carried out using blood. The receptors here all came from a woman over 75 in good health.

Note on this clonotype: With a much larger clone just one base away, this may be a read error. The J gene is TRBJ2-6, the V gene TRBV6-6; a weak D match, TRBD2 (7 bases). Germline V lookup: CDR1 MNHNY, CDR2 SVGAGI (reference sequence). The CDR3 is 15 amino acids. The CDR3 reads CASGEGGSGANVRTF. The CDR3 DNA reads as TGTGCCAGCGGGGAGGGGGGCTCTGGGGCCAACGTCCGGACTTTC.

Concerning this clonotype: A single base separates this from a much larger clone, so it may be a read error. V gene TRBV4-3 combines with J gene TRBJ2-3, with D perhaps TRBD1 (5 bases). This CDR3 contains 14 residues. Germline lookup yields CDR1 LGHNA and CDR2 YSLEER. CDR3 in DNA: TGCGTCAGCAGCCAACGACAGCTCACAGATACGCAGTATTTT. As protein: CVSSQRQLTDTQYF.

This rearrangement joins TRBV5-4 to TRBJ1-6, with D perhaps matching TRBD1 (5 bases). V was trimmed by 3 bases and J by 10 bases, leaving 17 bases between them. CDR3 length: 15 residues. Germline lookup yields CDR1 SGHNT and CDR2 YYREEE (reference sequence). CDR3 residues: CASSSGRTISSPLHF. The CDR3 region has the DNA TGTGCCAGCAGCTCCGGTAGGACAATTAGCTCACCCCTCCACTTT.

This clonotype was observed a few times. The chain has TRBV6-2 or TRBV6-3 and TRBJ1-2; 8 bases align to TRBD1. This CDR3 has 15 amino acids. The trim removed 2 bases at V and 4 bases at J, leaving 6 bases unmatched. Germline lookup yields CDR1 MNHEY and CDR2 SVGEGT. The DNA of the CDR3 is TGTGCCAGCAGTTACACGAGACAGGGGAGCTATGGCTACACCTTC. The encoded protein is CASSYTRQGSYGYTF.

As concerns this clonotype: A much larger clone lies one base from this, so it may be a read error. Here the CDR3 DNA reads TGTGCCAGCAGCTTAGCAGGTTGGCAGCCCCGGCATTTT. Its translation: CASSLAGWQPRHF. This chain links TRBV7-2 with TRBJ1-5; D is unresolved. The CDR3 is 13 residues long. Germline-derived CDR1 and CDR2 are SGHTA and FQGNSA.

This clonotype was seen ten or more times. CDR3 amino acids: CASLTGRTDTQYF. DNA of the CDR3: TGTGCCAGCTTGACAGGGAGGACAGATACGCAGTATTTT. The genes are TRBV2 and TRBJ2-3; D perhaps matches TRBD1 (7 bases). The V end was cut by 8 bases, the J end by 3 bases, with 12 bases between. Per the germline V gene, CDR1 is SNHLY and CDR2 is FYNNEI. There are 13 residues in the CDR3.

The chain employs TRBV5-4 and TRBJ1-6; 8 positions match TRBD1. The CDR3 runs to 14 residues. Trimming took 2 bases from V and 9 from J; bases not matched to a gene: 4. Per the germline V gene, CDR1 is SGHNT and CDR2 is YYREEE (reference sequence). The CDR3 region is CASSLQGDRSPLHF. CDR3 DNA sequence: TGTGCCAGCAGCTTACAGGGGGACCGTTCACCCCTCCACTTT.

This clonotype has ten or more counts. The rearrangement joins TRBV18 to TRBJ2-1; D is perhaps TRBD2 (5 bases). With 3 bases removed from V and 6 bases from J, the gap between germline ends came to 12 bases. CDR3 length: 14 residues. The germline V gene encodes CDR1 KGHSH and CDR2 LQKENI. CDR3: CASSPLWRANEQFF. In DNA, the CDR3 is TGTGCCAGCTCACCGCTGTGGCGGGCCAATGAGCAGTTCTTC.

At least ten counts were recorded for this clonotype. This chain connects TRBV29-1 to TRBJ1-2; no clear D gene. This CDR3 is 11 amino acids long. Germline V gene sequence: CDR1 SQVTM, CDR2 ANQGSEA. Between the trimmed V and J ends, which lost 7 bases and 2 bases, there was a span of 8 bases. The CDR3 reads CSGGTNYGYTF. The CDR3 DNA sequence: TGCAGCGGGGGAACCAACTATGGCTACACCTTC.

This clonotype was detected many times. V gene TRBV7-9 combines with J gene TRBJ2-7, with 7 bases fitting TRBD1. With 1 base clipped from V and 3 bases from J, the junction kept 9 bases outside the gene matches. The CDR3 consists of 16 residues. CDR1 SEHNR and CDR2 FQNEAQ come from the germline V gene (reference sequence). The CDR3 here is CASSLGDREKDYEQYF. DNA of the CDR3: TGTGCCAGCAGCTTAGGAGACAGGGAAAAAGACTACGAGCAGTACTTC.

In this sample, this clonotype turned up a few times. The gene calls are TRBV20-1 and TRBJ2-4, with TRBD1 matching over 8 bases. The V gene's germline CDR1 is DFQATT and CDR2 SNEGSKA (reference sequence). The CDR3 loop spans 15 amino acids. V was clipped by 5 bases and J by 1 base; unmatched bases: 7. CDR3 DNA sequence: TGCAGTGCTTACCACAGGGGGTTGGCCAAAAACATTCAGTACTTC. This encodes CSAYHRGLAKNIQYF.

The rearrangement links TRBV19 to TRBJ2-1, with a weak D call TRBD1 (5 bases). Germline V CDR1 and CDR2: LNHDA, SQIVND (reference sequence). V dropped 6 bases and J dropped 4 bases, with 13 bases sitting between them. The CDR3 length is 14 residues. For the CDR3, the DNA is TGTGCCAGTAGCAATCCCAAGGGGTACAATGAGCAGTTCTTC. Translating it yields CASSNPKGYNEQFF.

V and J are TRBV4-1 and TRBJ2-1; the D gene is possibly TRBD2 (5 bases). V was pared by 0 bases and J by 12 bases, with 12 bases between. Germline V gene sequence: CDR1 MGHRA, CDR2 YSYEKL. The CDR3 has 13 amino acids. The CDR3 sequence: CASSQDRGLWQFF. The CDR3 DNA is TGCGCCAGCAGCCAAGATCGGGGTTTGTGGCAGTTCTTC.

This clonotype was recorded many times. The junction differs from germline at one of its ends, possibly a read error. The chain uses TRBV18 and TRBJ1-2; TRBD1 matches at 7 bases. This CDR3 is 13 amino acids long. CDR1 and CDR2 from the germline V gene are KGHSH and LQKENI. The CDR3 region has the DNA TGCGCCAGCAGCCCAGGGGGGGATTATGGCTACACCTTC. Encoded protein: CASSPGGDYGYTF.

This clonotype was detected a few times. This chain uses TRBV29-1 with TRBJ1-1, with D tentatively TRBD1 (5 bases). Germline V gene data show CDR1 as SQVTM and CDR2 as ANQGSEA. This CDR3 is 14 amino acids long. Deletions cut 6 bases from V and 5 bases from J, with 19 bases between. In nucleotides, the CDR3 is TGCAGCGTGCCTTGTTGGGGCCAAGGGACTGAAGCTTTCTTT. Translating gives CSVPCWGQGTEAFF.

Regarding this clonotype: A much bigger clone sits one base away, suggesting this may be a read error. The rearrangement joins TRBV11-2 to TRBJ2-5, with 9 bases aligning to TRBD1. The trim removed 4 bases at V and 11 bases at J, leaving 14 bases unmatched. The CDR3 sequence is 15 residues long. Germline assignment: CDR1 SGHAT and CDR2 FQNNGV. The CDR3 reads CASSSLRDRVNEQYF. CDR3 bases: TGTGCCAGCAGCTCCCTCCGGGACAGGGTGAATGAGCAGTACTTC.

This clonotype was seen at least ten times. The gene calls are TRBV7-2 and TRBJ1-6; 10 bases agree with TRBD1. Germline values: CDR1 SGHTA, CDR2 FQGNSA. Germline trimming cut 0 bases from V and 9 bases from J; bases unmatched to any gene: 5. The CDR3 totals 16 residues. The CDR3, as DNA: TGTGCCAGCAGCTTAGCTCGGACAGGGGGTCGTTCACCCCTCCACTTT. Translated: CASSLARTGGRSPLHF.

This clonotype was found many times. The chain combines TRBV9 with TRBJ2-3; the match to TRBD2 covers 12 bases. CDR3 length equals 17 residues. Germline trimming cut 0 bases from V and 0 bases from J; bases unmatched to any gene: 2. CDR1 and CDR2 from the germline V gene are SGDLS and YYNGEE. The chain's CDR3 is CASSVGLAGVSTDTQYF. In DNA, the CDR3 is TGTGCCAGCAGCGTAGGACTAGCGGGGGTTAGCACAGATACGCAGTATTTT.

Concerning this clonotype itself: The junction differs from germline at one of its ends, possibly a read error. The chain recombines TRBV15 with TRBJ1-2, with unresolved D. Germline V gives CDR1 LNHNV, CDR2 YYDKDF (reference sequence). The CDR3 loop spans 15 amino acids. CDR3 protein: CTTSMAPGKSTGYTF. The CDR3 nucleotides read TGTACCACCAGCATGGCCCCGGGAAAGAGTACGGGCTACACCTTC.

This clonotype was recorded at least ten times. V is TRBV6-6 and J is TRBJ2-3, with 11 bases lining up with TRBD2. The V and J ends lost 6 bases and 0 bases, in that order; junction bases with no gene match: 5. The CDR3 contains 16 residues. CDR1 and CDR2 (germline): MNHNY, SVGAGI (reference sequence). The CDR3 nucleotides are TGTGCCAGCAGGAAGACTAGCGGGGTGAGCACAGATACGCAGTATTTT. Translation: CASRKTSGVSTDTQYF.

Note on this clonotype: A much bigger clone sits one base away, suggesting this may be a read error. The chain is built from TRBV7-6 and TRBJ2-1; 10 bases agree with TRBD2. Germline assignment: CDR1 SGHVS and CDR2 FNYEAQ. CDR3 size: 16 residues. CDR3 in DNA: TGTACCAGCAACTCATTGACTAGCGGGCCACTGGTTGAGCAGTTCTTC. It yields the protein CTSNSLTSGPLVEQFF.

As to this clonotype: This may be a read error: a much more frequent sequence differs by one nucleotide. The chain's CDR3 is CASSLYLSGQREKLFF. CDR3 coding DNA: TGTGCCAGCAGCTTGTACCTAAGCGGTCAGAGGGAAAAACTGTTTTTT. This chain links TRBV7-2 with TRBJ1-4; D ambiguous. The CDR3 has 16 residues. Germline CDR1 and CDR2: SGHTA and FQGNSA. Trimming left V 3 bases short and J 8 bases short, with 19 bases between.

This clonotype was observed a few times. The chain couples TRBV6-1 to TRBJ2-7, with 8 bases aligning to TRBD1. J lost 12 bases, V lost 11 bases, and 15 bases had no gene match. Germline lookup yields CDR1 MNHNS and CDR2 SASEGT. The CDR3 runs 12 residues. The CDR3 region is CASSRRGQVPYF. As DNA, the CDR3 is TGTGCCTCAAGTAGGAGGGGACAGGTTCCGTACTTC.

This clonotype was detected only a few times. Compared with germline, one end of the junction differs, possibly owing to a read error. J is TRBJ1-5 and V is TRBV12-3 or TRBV12-4; 10 bases fit TRBD1. The CDR3 length is 16 residues. The CDR3 DNA reads TGTGCCGGCAGTCGACAGGGGGCAGTAGGCAATCAGCCCCAGCATTTT. Amino acid sequence: CAGSRQGAVGNQPQHF.

The sample holds a few counts of this clonotype. This chain links TRBV12-3 or TRBV12-4 with TRBJ2-5, with no clear D. This CDR3 is 11 amino acids long. The V gene lost 6 bases and the J gene lost 11 bases, with 13 bases spanning the gap. This chain's CDR3 is CASRAPNEQYF. The CDR3, as DNA: TGTGCCAGCAGGGCCCCAAATGAGCAGTACTTC.